The sequence of this T cell receptor beta chain was determined in a study of control samples from healthy donors and cancer patients. Generated by immunoSEQ multiplex PCR, the TCRdb table keeps only in-frame clones and is missing some. The sample yields 200,000 or so clones, about 90% seen once. CDR1 is MRHNA, CDR2 SNTAGT, per germline. The germline V and J ends were trimmed by 0 bases and 4 bases, with 12 bases remaining between them. The CDR3 contains 15 residues. The sequenced sample consisted of blood. The clonotype comes from a man in his thirties or forties in good health. J is TRBJ1-2 and V is TRBV6-4; D might be TRBD1 (5 bases). The CDR3 bases are TGTGCCAGCAGTGACTCGCCGGGGGAGTTCTATGGCTACACCTTC. This sequence encodes CASSDSPGEFYGYTF.